The 2 T cell receptor beta chains given below trace back to one sample, sequenced in a study of blood T cell repertoires in COVID-19. Method: immunoSEQ multiplex PCR; TCRdb's copy keeps in-frame clones and lacks some. The data show about 35,000 clones, around 87% seen once. The sample comprised peripheral blood. Receptors originate from a human donor in a cohort sampled during active COVID-19.

The chain couples TRBV11-3 to TRBJ2-2; TRBD2 agrees at 13 bases. J lost 4 bases, V lost 5 bases, and 4 bases had no gene match. In germline, CDR1 is SGHNT, CDR2 YENEEA. The CDR3 is 16 residues long. CDR3 nucleotide sequence: TGTGCCAGCAGCCGGGGACTAGCGGGGCCCACCGGGGAGCTGTTTTTT. It codes for CASSRGLAGPTGELFF.

The chain has TRBV18 and TRBJ2-7; possible D gene TRBD2, 5 bases. CDR1 and CDR2 (germline): KGHSH, LQKENI. This CDR3 comprises 12 residues. V was clipped by 3 bases and J by 6 bases, with 9 bases between them. The CDR3 nucleotides read TGTGCCAGCTCACCTAGAGGGTTCGAGCAGTACTTC. As protein: CASSPRGFEQYF.